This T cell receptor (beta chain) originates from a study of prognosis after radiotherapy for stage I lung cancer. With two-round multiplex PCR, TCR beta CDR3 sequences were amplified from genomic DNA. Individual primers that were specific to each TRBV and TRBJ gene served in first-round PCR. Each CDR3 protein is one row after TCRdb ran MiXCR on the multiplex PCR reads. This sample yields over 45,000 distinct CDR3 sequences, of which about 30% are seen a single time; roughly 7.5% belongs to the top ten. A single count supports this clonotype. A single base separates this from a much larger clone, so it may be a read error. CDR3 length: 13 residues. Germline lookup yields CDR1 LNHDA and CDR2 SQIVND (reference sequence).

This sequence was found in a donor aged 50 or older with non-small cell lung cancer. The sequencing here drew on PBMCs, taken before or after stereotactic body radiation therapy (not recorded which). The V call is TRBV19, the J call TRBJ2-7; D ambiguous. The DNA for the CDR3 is TGTGCCAGTAGTATGTTCTCGAACTACGGGCAGTACTTC. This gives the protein CASSMFSNYGQYF.